Below are 3 T cell receptor beta chains sequenced from a single sample in a study of response to subunit inactivated influenza vaccine. TCRdb reprocessed the RT-PCR reads via MiXCR and lists one record per CDR3 protein. The table shows about 700,000 distinct CDR3 sequences, with approximately 15% occurring only once. This specimen consisted of PBMCs from blood, obtained 14 to 15 days before vaccination. All receptors derive from a man aged 45 to 65 who received an inactivated influenza vaccine.

This clonotype was counted a few times. The J gene is TRBJ1-4, the V gene TRBV5-1, with D perhaps TRBD1 (5 bases). Deletions cut 4 bases from V and 7 bases from J, with 14 bases between. CDR1 and CDR2 from the germline V gene are SGHRS and YFSETQ. The CDR3 loop spans 14 amino acids. CDR3 coding DNA: TGCGCCAGCAGCGAGGGACTGACGCTTGAAAAACTGTTTTTT. Translating gives CASSEGLTLEKLFF.

This clonotype was counted ten times or more. The chain carries TRBV12-3 or TRBV12-4 and TRBJ2-5; weak D call: TRBD1 (5 bases). This CDR3 has 13 amino acids. Trimming stripped 3 bases from V and 5 bases from J, with 10 bases between. The DNA of the CDR3 is TGTGCCAGCAGTTTTTCAGGGCGTGAGACCCAGTACTTC. Translating it yields CASSFSGRETQYF.

This clonotype was counted ten times or more. This chain uses TRBV28 with TRBJ2-3, with 11 bases identical to TRBD2. The germline V gene encodes CDR1 MDHEN and CDR2 SYDVKM. CDR3 length: 15 residues. Trimming at V came to 4 bases and at J to 5 bases, leaving 5 bases not matched to a gene. The CDR3 region has the DNA TGTGCCAGCAGTTCCCCTAGCGGGAGGAGAGATACGCAGTATTTT. Amino acid sequence: CASSSPSGRRDTQYF.